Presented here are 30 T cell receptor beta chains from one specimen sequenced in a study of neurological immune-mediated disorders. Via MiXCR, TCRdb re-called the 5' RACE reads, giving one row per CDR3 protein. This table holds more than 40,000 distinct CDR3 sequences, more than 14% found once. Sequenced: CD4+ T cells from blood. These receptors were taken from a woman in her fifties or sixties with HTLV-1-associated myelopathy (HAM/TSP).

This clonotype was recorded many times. CDR3 amino acids: CATSSPMGPTTKNIQYF. The DNA for the CDR3 is TGTGCCACCAGCAGCCCGATGGGGCCTACGACCAAAAACATTCAGTACTTC. The chain employs TRBV15 and TRBJ2-4, with D tentatively TRBD1 (5 bases). Trimming removed 3 bases from V and 2 bases from J, with 17 bases in between. The CDR3 covers 17 residues. Germline-derived CDR1 and CDR2 are LNHNV and YYDKDF (reference sequence). Supplemented by reference TRBV15 and TRBJ2-4, the full variable domain reads DAMVIQNPRYQVTQFGKPVTLSCSQTLNHNVMYWYQQKSSQAPKLLFHYYDKDFNNEADTPDNFQSRRPNTSFCFLDIRSPGLGDTAMYLCATSSPMGPTTKNIQYFGAGTRLSVL.

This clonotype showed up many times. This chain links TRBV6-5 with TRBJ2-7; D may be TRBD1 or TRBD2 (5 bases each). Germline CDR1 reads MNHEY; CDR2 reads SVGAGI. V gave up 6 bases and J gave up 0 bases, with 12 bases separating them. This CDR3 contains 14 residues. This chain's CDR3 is CASRAAGTSYEQYF. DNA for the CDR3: TGTGCCAGCAGGGCCGCAGGGACCTCCTACGAGCAGTACTTC.

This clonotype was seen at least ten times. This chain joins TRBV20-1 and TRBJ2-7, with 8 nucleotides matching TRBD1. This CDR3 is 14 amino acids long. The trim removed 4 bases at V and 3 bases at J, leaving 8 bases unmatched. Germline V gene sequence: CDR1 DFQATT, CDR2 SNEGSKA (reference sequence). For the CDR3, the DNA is TGCAGTGCTACCGAGGACAGGGTTGGCTACGAGCAGTACTTC. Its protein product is CSATEDRVGYEQYF.

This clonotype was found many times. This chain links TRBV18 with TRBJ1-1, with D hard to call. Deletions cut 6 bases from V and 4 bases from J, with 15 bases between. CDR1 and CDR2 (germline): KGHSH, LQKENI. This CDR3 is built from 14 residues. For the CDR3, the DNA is TGTGCCAGCTCGCCTAGGGTTGGGATCACTGAAGCTTTCTTT. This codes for CASSPRVGITEAFF.

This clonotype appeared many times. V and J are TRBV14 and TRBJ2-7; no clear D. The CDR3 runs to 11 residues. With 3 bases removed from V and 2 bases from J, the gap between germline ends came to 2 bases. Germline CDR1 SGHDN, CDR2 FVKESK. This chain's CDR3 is CASSHTYEQYF. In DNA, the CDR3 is TGTGCCAGCAGCCATACCTACGAGCAGTACTTC. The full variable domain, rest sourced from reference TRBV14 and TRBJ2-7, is EAGVTQFPSHSVIEKGQTVTLRCDPISGHDNLYWYRRVMGKEIKFLLHFVKESKQDESGMPNNRFLAERTGGTYSTLKVQPAELEDSGVYFCASSHTYEQYFGPGTRLTVT.

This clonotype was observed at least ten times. The DNA of the CDR3 is TGTGCCTGGAAGGAGGAAAACACCATATATTTT. Amino acid sequence: CAWKEENTIYF. The chain joins TRBV30 to TRBJ1-3; D call uncertain. Germline assignment: CDR1 GTSNPN and CDR2 SVGIG (reference sequence). CDR3 length: 11 residues. V was trimmed by 4 bases and J by 6 bases, leaving 7 bases between them.

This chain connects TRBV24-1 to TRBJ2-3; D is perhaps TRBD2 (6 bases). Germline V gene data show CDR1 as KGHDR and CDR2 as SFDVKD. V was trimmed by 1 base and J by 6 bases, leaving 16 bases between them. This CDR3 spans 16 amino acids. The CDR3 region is CATSDFTSITPDTQYF. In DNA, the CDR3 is TGTGCCACCAGTGATTTTACTAGCATAACCCCCGATACGCAGTATTTT.

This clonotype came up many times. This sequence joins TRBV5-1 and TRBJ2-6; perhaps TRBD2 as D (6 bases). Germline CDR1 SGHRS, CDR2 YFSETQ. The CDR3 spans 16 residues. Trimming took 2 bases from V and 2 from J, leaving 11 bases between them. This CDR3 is CASSLGDLTGANVLTF. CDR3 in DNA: TGCGCCAGCAGCTTAGGGGACTTAACTGGGGCCAACGTCCTGACTTTC.

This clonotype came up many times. The CDR3 loop reads CASSQSGLAGEQFF. CDR3 nucleotide sequence: TGTGCCAGCAGCCAATCCGGACTAGCGGGGGAGCAGTTCTTC. The J gene is TRBJ2-1, the V gene TRBV4-2; TRBD2 matches 12 bases. This CDR3 has 14 amino acids. The V segment lost 2 bases and the J segment 10 bases; nucleotides outside the gene matches: 3. Germline CDR1 and CDR2: LGHNA and YNFKEQ.

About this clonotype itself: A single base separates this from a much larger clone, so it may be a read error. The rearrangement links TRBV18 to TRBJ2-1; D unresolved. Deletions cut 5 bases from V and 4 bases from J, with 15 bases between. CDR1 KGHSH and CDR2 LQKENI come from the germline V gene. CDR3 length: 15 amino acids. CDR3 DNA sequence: TGTGCCAGCTCATCATCCGGGCAGGAGTACAATGAGCAGTTCTTC. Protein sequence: CASSSSGQEYNEQFF.

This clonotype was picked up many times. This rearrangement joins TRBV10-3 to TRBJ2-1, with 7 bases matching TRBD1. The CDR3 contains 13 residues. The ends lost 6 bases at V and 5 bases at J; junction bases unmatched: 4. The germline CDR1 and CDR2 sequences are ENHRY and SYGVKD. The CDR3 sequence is CAISRDRNNEQFF. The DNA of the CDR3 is TGTGCCATCAGCCGGGACAGAAACAATGAGCAGTTCTTC.

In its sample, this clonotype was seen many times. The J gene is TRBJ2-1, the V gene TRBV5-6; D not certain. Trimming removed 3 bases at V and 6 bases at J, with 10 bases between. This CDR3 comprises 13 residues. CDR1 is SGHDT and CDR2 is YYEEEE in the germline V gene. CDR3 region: CASSSQLVNEQFF. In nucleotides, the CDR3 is TGTGCCAGCAGCTCACAGCTTGTCAATGAGCAGTTCTTC. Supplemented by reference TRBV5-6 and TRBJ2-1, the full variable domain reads DAGVTQSPTHLIKTRGQQVTLRCSPKSGHDTVSWYQQALGQGPQFIFQYYEEEERQRGNFPDRFSGHQFPNYSSELNVNALLLGDSALYLCASSSQLVNEQFFGPGTRLTVL.

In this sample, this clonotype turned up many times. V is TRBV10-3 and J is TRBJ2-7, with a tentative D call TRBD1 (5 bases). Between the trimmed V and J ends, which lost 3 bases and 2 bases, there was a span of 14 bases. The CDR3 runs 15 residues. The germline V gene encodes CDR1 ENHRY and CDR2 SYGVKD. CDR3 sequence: CAISDFQGWTYEQYF. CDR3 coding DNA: TGTGCCATCAGTGATTTTCAGGGATGGACCTACGAGCAGTACTTC.

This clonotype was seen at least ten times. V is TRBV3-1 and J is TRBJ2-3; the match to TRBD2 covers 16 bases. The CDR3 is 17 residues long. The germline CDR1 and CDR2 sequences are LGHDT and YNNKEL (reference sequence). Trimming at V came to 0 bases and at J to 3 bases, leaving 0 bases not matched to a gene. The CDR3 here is CASSQEGLAGGTDTQYF. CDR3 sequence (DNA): TGTGCCAGCAGCCAAGAGGGACTAGCGGGGGGGACAGATACGCAGTATTTT.

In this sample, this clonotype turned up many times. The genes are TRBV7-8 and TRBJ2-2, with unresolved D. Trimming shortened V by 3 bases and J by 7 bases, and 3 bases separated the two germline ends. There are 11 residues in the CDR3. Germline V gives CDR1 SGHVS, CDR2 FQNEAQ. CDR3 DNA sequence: TGTGCCAGCAGCTTGTTCGGGGAGCTGTTTTTT. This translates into CASSLFGELFF.

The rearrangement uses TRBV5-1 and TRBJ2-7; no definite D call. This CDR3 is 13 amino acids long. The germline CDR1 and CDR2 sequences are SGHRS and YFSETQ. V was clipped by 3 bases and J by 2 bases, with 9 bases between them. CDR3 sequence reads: CASSSDTTYEQYF. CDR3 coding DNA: TGCGCCAGCAGCTCAGACACTACCTACGAGCAGTACTTC.

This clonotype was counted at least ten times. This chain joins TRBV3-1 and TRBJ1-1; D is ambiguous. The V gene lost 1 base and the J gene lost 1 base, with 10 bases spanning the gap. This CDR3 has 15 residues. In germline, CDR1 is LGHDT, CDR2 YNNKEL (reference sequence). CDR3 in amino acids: CASSQGSRRNTEAFF. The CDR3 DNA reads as TGTGCCAGCAGCCAAGGAAGTCGCAGGAACACTGAAGCTTTCTTT. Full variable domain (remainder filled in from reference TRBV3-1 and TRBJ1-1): DTAVSQTPKYLVTQMGNDKSIKCEQNLGHDTMYWYKQDSKKFLKIMFSYNNKELIINETVPNRFSPKSPDKAHLNLHINSLELGDSAVYFCASSQGSRRNTEAFFGQGTRLTVV.

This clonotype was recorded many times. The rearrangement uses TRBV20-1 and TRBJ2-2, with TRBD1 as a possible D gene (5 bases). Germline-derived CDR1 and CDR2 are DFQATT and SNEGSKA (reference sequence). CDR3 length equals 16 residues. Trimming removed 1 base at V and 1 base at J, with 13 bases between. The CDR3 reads CSARGAGKENTGELFF. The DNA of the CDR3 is TGCAGTGCTAGAGGGGCAGGGAAGGAGAACACCGGGGAGCTGTTTTTT.

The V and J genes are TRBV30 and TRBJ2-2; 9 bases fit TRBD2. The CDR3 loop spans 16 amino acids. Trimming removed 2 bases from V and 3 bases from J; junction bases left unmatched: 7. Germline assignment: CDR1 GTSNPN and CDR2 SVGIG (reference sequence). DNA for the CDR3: TGTGCCTGGAGTAGGCCCGGACTAGCGCACACCGGGGAGCTGTTTTTT. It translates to CAWSRPGLAHTGELFF.

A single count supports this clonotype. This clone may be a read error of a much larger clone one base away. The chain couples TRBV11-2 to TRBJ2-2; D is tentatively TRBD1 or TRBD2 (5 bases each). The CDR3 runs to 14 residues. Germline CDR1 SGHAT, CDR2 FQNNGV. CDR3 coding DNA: TGTGCCAGCAGCTTAGGGGGGAACACCGTGGAGCTGTTTTTT. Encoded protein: CASSLGGNTVELFF.

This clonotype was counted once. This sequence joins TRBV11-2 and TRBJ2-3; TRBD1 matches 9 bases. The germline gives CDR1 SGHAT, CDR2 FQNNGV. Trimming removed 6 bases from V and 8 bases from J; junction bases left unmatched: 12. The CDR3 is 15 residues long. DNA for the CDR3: TGTGCCAGCAGGATTCCGGGACAGGGAGCGGGTACGCAGTATTTT. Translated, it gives CASRIPGQGAGTQYF.

DNA of the CDR3: TGTGCCTGGGACAGGGACCAGGGGGGCTACACCTTC. This sequence encodes CAWDRDQGGYTF. This chain joins TRBV30 and TRBJ1-2, with 7 bases identical to TRBD1. Unmatched junction bases numbered 8, after V lost 5 bases and J lost 8 bases. Germline V gene lookup returns CDR1 GTSNPN and CDR2 SVGIG (reference sequence). This CDR3 is built from 12 residues.

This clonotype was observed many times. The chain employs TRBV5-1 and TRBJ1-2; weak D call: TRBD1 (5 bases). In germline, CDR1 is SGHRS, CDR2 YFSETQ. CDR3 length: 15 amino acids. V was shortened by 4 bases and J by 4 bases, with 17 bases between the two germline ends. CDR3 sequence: CASSETASSGYGYTF. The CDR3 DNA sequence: TGCGCCAGCAGCGAGACAGCCTCCAGCGGCTATGGCTACACCTTC.

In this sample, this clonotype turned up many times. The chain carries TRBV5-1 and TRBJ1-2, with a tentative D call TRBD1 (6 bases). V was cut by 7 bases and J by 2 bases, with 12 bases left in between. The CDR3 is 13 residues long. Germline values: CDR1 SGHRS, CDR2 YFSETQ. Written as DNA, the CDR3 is TGCGCCAGCCCGTCCGGGGGCAACTATGGCTACACCTTC. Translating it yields CASPSGGNYGYTF.

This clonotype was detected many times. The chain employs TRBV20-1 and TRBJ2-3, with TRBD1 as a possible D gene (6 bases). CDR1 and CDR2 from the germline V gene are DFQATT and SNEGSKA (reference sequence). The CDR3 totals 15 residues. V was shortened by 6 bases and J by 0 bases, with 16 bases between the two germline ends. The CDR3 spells CSATQGATSTDTQYF. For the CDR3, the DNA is TGCAGTGCCACACAGGGAGCGACTAGCACAGATACGCAGTATTTT.

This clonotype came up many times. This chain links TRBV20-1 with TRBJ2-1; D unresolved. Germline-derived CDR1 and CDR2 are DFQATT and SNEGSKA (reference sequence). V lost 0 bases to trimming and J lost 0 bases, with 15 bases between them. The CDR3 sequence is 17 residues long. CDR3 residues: CSARDPRAASSYNEQFF. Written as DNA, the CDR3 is TGCAGTGCTAGAGATCCCCGGGCCGCGAGCTCCTACAATGAGCAGTTCTTC.

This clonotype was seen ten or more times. DNA of the CDR3: TGTGCCAGCAGCTTAGCGCTTCCAGGGCCCAGCTCCTACAATGAGCAGTTCTTC. Its translation is CASSLALPGPSSYNEQFF. The chain employs TRBV7-2 and TRBJ2-1; a weak D match, TRBD1 (5 bases). Trimming took off 0 bases at V and 0 bases at J, with 15 bases between the two ends. This CDR3 is 18 amino acids long. Germline CDR1 reads SGHTA; CDR2 reads FQGNSA. Drawing the rest from reference TRBV7-2 and TRBJ2-1, the complete variable domain is GAGVSQSPSNKVTEKGKDVELRCDPISGHTALYWYRQSLGQGLEFLIYFQGNSAPDKSGLPSDRFSAERTGGSVSTLTIQRTQQEDSAVYLCASSLALPGPSSYNEQFFGPGTRLTVL.

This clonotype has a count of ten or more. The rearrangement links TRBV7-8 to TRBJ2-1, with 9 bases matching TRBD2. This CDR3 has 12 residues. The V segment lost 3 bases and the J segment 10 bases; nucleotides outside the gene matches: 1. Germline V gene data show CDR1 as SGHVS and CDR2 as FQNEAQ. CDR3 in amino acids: CASSFLAGEQFF. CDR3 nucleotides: TGTGCCAGCAGCTTTCTAGCGGGGGAGCAGTTCTTC. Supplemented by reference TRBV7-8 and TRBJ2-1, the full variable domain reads GAGVSQSPRYKVAKRGQDVALRCDPISGHVSLFWYQQALGQGPEFLTYFQNEAQLDKSGLPSDRFFAERPEGSVSTLKIQRTQQEDSAVYLCASSFLAGEQFFGPGTRLTVL.

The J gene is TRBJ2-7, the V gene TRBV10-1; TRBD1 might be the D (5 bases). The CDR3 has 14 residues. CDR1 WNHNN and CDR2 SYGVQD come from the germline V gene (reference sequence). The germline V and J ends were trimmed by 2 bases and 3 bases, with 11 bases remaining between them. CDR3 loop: CASSENPGIYEQYF. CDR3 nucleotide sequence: TGCGCCAGCAGTGAGAATCCAGGGATCTACGAGCAGTACTTC.

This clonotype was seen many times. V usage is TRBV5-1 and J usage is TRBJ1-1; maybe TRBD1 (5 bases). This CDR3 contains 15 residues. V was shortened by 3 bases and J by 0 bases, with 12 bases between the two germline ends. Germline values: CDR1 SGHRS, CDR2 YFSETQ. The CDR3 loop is CASSSGTQMNTEAFF. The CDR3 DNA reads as TGCGCCAGCAGCTCCGGGACGCAGATGAACACTGAAGCTTTCTTT.